One and the same sample provided the 19 T cell receptor beta chains below, sequenced in a study of blood T cells in healthy people across ages. Next came a second PCR, run for about 6 to 12 cycles, which used a sample-barcoded 5' primer along with a J-beta primer mix. TCRdb passed the 5' RACE reads through MiXCR, listing each CDR3 protein once. The sample includes about 690,000 distinct CDR3 sequences, over 40% seen only once; the top ten take 25% to 30%. The sample consisted of blood. Receptor source: a man of 80 years or more in good health.

This clonotype was recorded at least ten times. The chain couples TRBV20-1 to TRBJ2-5; D possibly corresponds to TRBD2 (5 bases). CDR3 length: 13 residues. Between the trimmed V and J ends, which lost 3 bases and 4 bases, there was a span of 12 bases. Germline assignment: CDR1 DFQATT and CDR2 SNEGSKA (reference sequence). CDR3 amino acids: CSARVGSRETQYF. In nucleotides, the CDR3 is TGCAGTGCTAGGGTGGGGAGCCGAGAGACCCAGTACTTC.

This clonotype was recorded a few times. J is TRBJ2-3 and V is TRBV2; TRBD1 might be the D (5 bases). V was shortened by 1 base and J by 0 bases, with 11 bases between the two germline ends. The CDR3 sequence is 16 residues long. CDR1 and CDR2 (germline): SNHLY, FYNNEI. The CDR3 region has the DNA TGTGCCAGCAGTGAAGTTACAGGCCCTAGCACAGATACGCAGTATTTT. It yields the protein CASSEVTGPSTDTQYF.

With respect to this clonotype: Because the CDR3's place on the DNA is in doubt, the DNA is left out and the CDR3 is given as listed by TCRdb. CDR3 loop: CASSSDSGRNSPLHFGNGTTHF. This chain connects TRBV5-4 to TRBJ1-6; TRBD1, the table's D call, was not compared with the DNA. The CDR3 extends over 22 residues, inclusive of both ends. Germline lookup yields CDR1 SGHNT and CDR2 YYREEE (reference sequence).

CDR3 nucleotides: TGCAGTGCTAGGGGGACAGGGGGCTACACCTTC. Residues: CSARGTGGYTF. The V and J genes are TRBV20-1 and TRBJ1-2, with 9 positions matching TRBD1. CDR3 length: 11 amino acids. CDR1 and CDR2 from the germline V gene are DFQATT and SNEGSKA (reference sequence). Trimming took 3 bases from V and 8 from J; bases not matched to a gene: 1.

This clonotype was seen more than once but under ten times. The chain has TRBV6-1 and TRBJ1-1; D possibly corresponds to TRBD1 (6 bases). CDR3 length equals 14 residues. Germline V CDR1 and CDR2: MNHNS, SASEGT. Between the trimmed V and J ends, which lost 2 bases and 5 bases, there was a span of 12 bases. This chain's CDR3 is CASSELRGGTEAFF. Written as DNA, the CDR3 is TGTGCCAGCAGTGAACTCAGGGGAGGGACTGAAGCTTTCTTT.

This clonotype came up many times. The rearrangement joins TRBV7-2 to TRBJ2-7; 9 nucleotides align to TRBD1. Germline V gene sequence: CDR1 SGHTA, CDR2 FQGNSA. The CDR3 has 14 residues. Trimming took 6 bases from V and 2 from J; bases not matched to a gene: 5. The CDR3 nucleotides are TGTGCCAGCAGTCTCCGGACAGGGGCCTACGAGCAGTACTTC. Encoded protein: CASSLRTGAYEQYF.

The rearrangement uses TRBV6-6 and TRBJ2-4; D may correspond to TRBD1 or TRBD2 (5 bases each). Per germline, CDR1 MNHNY and CDR2 SVGAGI (reference sequence). The CDR3 loop spans 12 amino acids. The V gene lost 10 bases and the J gene lost 4 bases, with 11 bases spanning the gap. CDR3 residues: CATRDGKNIQYF. Written as DNA, the CDR3 is TGTGCCACCCGGGACGGGAAAAACATTCAGTACTTC.

The chain links TRBV5-1 to TRBJ1-6; no reliable D call. V was pared by 4 bases and J by 8 bases, with 16 bases between. Germline V lookup: CDR1 SGHRS, CDR2 YFSETQ. The CDR3 is 15 residues long. CDR3 sequence (DNA): TGCGCCAGCAGCCCCTGGGCAGGAGTGGATTCACCCCTCCACTTT. Protein: CASSPWAGVDSPLHF. The whole variable domain, filled in from reference TRBV5-1 and TRBJ1-6, reads KAGVTQTPRYLIKTRGQQVTLSCSPISGHRSVSWYQQTPGQGLQFLFEYFSETQRNKGNFPGRFSGRQFSNSRSEMNVSTLELGDSALYLCASSPWAGVDSPLHFGNGTRLTVT.

The rearrangement links TRBV29-1 to TRBJ2-2, with 8 positions matching TRBD2. Trimming removed 7 bases from V and 5 bases from J; junction bases left unmatched: 9. The germline V gene encodes CDR1 SQVTM and CDR2 ANQGSEA. The CDR3 is made up of 14 amino acids. The CDR3 region is CSALLAGRTGELFF. CDR3 bases: TGCAGCGCACTTCTAGCGGGCCGGACCGGGGAGCTGTTTTTT.

This chain uses TRBV20-1 with TRBJ2-1; 14 nucleotides agree with TRBD2. This CDR3 is 15 amino acids long. The V and J ends lost 5 bases and 9 bases, in that order; junction bases with no gene match: 9. CDR1 and CDR2 from the germline V gene are DFQATT and SNEGSKA (reference sequence). The CDR3 sequence is CSALRLAGGPVEQFF. CDR3 sequence (DNA): TGCAGTGCTCTCCGACTAGCGGGAGGGCCGGTTGAGCAGTTCTTC.

The chain employs TRBV20-1 and TRBJ1-6, with D possibly TRBD1 on 6 matching bases. Germline loops: CDR1 DFQATT, CDR2 SNEGSKA (reference sequence). The CDR3 runs 13 residues. The germline V and J ends were trimmed by 3 bases and 6 bases, with 9 bases remaining between them. CDR3 in DNA: TGCAGTGCTAGCGGGGGGGCTAATTCACCCCTCCACTTT. It codes for CSASGGANSPLHF.

This chain links TRBV9 with TRBJ1-6; D is perhaps TRBD1 (5 bases). The V gene lost 3 bases and the J gene lost 8 bases, with 24 bases spanning the gap. This CDR3 contains 18 residues. CDR1 is SGDLS, CDR2 YYNGEE, per germline. The CDR3 nucleotides are TGTGCCAGCAGCGCCAGCGGGGGAGGTCTCTACGGGGATTCACCCCTCCACTTT. As protein: CASSASGGGLYGDSPLHF.

This clonotype was counted between two and nine times. This rearrangement joins TRBV5-1 to TRBJ2-5; possible D gene TRBD2, 5 bases. Germline V gives CDR1 SGHRS, CDR2 YFSETQ. Trimming stripped 4 bases from V and 1 base from J, with 14 bases between. This CDR3 is 15 amino acids long. The chain's CDR3 is CASSPRALTQETQYF. The CDR3 DNA is TGCGCCAGCAGCCCGAGGGCTCTGACCCAAGAGACCCAGTACTTC.

This rearrangement joins TRBV20-1 to TRBJ2-7; 7 bases fit TRBD2. Trimming took 6 bases from V and 4 from J; bases not matched to a gene: 9. The CDR3 covers 13 residues. The germline gives CDR1 DFQATT, CDR2 SNEGSKA (reference sequence). The CDR3 DNA is TGCAGTGCACAGAGCGGGGATCTGTACGAGCAGTACTTC. Translated: CSAQSGDLYEQYF.

This rearrangement joins TRBV4-3 to TRBJ2-7, with 8 bases identical to TRBD2. V shed 1 base, J shed 3 bases, and the junction held 5 bases outside the gene matches. In germline, CDR1 is LGHNA, CDR2 YSLEER. This CDR3 region has 15 residues. CDR3 sequence: CASSQVTGTSYEQYF. CDR3 nucleotides: TGCGCCAGCAGCCAAGTGACCGGGACTAGCTACGAGCAGTACTTC.

The V gene is TRBV10-3, the J gene TRBJ2-4; possibly TRBD2 for D (6 bases). Deletions cut 2 bases from V and 13 bases from J, with 15 bases between. Per the germline V gene, CDR1 is ENHRY and CDR2 is SYGVKD. CDR3 length equals 13 residues. CDR3 nucleotide sequence: TGTGCCATCAGTGAGGTGTCTATCCGGGGGCAGTACTTC. This gives the protein CAISEVSIRGQYF.

This clonotype was observed a few times. The chain employs TRBV5-1 and TRBJ2-6; tentatively, D is TRBD1 (7 bases). In germline, CDR1 is SGHRS, CDR2 YFSETQ. V lost 5 bases and J lost 0, with 15 bases in between. The CDR3 runs 17 residues. The DNA of the CDR3 is TGCGCCAGCAGTCCGGGGGACAGTAGCTCTGGGGCCAACGTCCTGACTTTC. Protein: CASSPGDSSSGANVLTF.

The DNA for the CDR3 is TGTGCCAGCAGCTTAATTTCGGACAGTTACAATGAGCAGTACTTC. This codes for CASSLISDSYNEQYF. V gene TRBV7-2 combines with J gene TRBJ2-5; a possible D gene is TRBD1 (6 bases). Trimming pared 2 bases from V and 11 bases from J, leaving 21 bases between. The CDR3 extends over 15 amino acids. Looked up from germline, CDR1 is SGHTA and CDR2 is FQGNSA.

The sample holds a few counts of this clonotype. This chain uses TRBV4-2 with TRBJ2-4, with D perhaps TRBD1 (5 bases). This CDR3 spans 14 amino acids. Per the germline V gene, CDR1 is LGHNA and CDR2 is YNFKEQ. V lost 0 bases to trimming and J lost 8 bases, with 11 bases between them. The CDR3, as DNA: TGTGCCAGCAGCCAAGAGCCCAGGGCACACATTCAGTACTTC. This translates into CASSQEPRAHIQYF.